This TCR beta chain was captured in a study of T cells in localized non-small cell lung cancer. Libraries were prepared by immunoSEQ multiplex PCR; TCRdb keeps only in-frame clonotypes and omits some of them. The top ten hold around a fifth of the sample, which has 9,500 to 15,000 clones, around 88% seen once. Whole-study findings and limits: Adjacent lung exhibited a median of 57 among the 100 most abundant tumor clones.

Trimming removed 3 bases at V and 2 bases at J, with 11 bases between. The CDR3 extends over 14 amino acids. Germline V CDR1 and CDR2: SGHTA, FQGNSA. A note on this clone: Its target is not known.

The TCR comes from a male donor older than 55 with stage I lung adenocarcinoma. V and J are TRBV7-2 and TRBJ2-7; D might be TRBD2 (7 bases). Sequencing was performed on peripheral blood, taken before any cancer treatment. The CDR3 loop reads CASSFSGGPYEQYF. The DNA for the CDR3 is TGTGCCAGCAGCTTCTCCGGGGGGCCCTACGAGCAGTACTTC.